What follows is one T cell receptor (beta chain) and its context. This sample is part of a study of technical replicates of blood from several donors. Here immunoSEQ multiplex PCR was the method, and the copy in TCRdb shows in-frame clones only, minus some. The data show about 80,000 clones, with 90% to 95% seen just once and 0.38% held by the top ten. The CDR3 runs 15 residues. The V gene end was trimmed by 5 bases and the J gene end by 4 bases; junction bases not matched to a gene: 7. Germline-derived CDR1 and CDR2 are MNHEY and SVGAGI. The chain carries TRBV6-5 and TRBJ2-3; TRBD2 aligns across 9 bases. The receptor was derived from a human donor in good health. The sequenced sample was T cells isolated from PBMCs. CDR3 sequence reads: CASSPVAGVPDTQYF. CDR3 coding DNA: TGTGCCAGCAGTCCGGTAGCGGGAGTCCCAGATACGCAGTATTTT.